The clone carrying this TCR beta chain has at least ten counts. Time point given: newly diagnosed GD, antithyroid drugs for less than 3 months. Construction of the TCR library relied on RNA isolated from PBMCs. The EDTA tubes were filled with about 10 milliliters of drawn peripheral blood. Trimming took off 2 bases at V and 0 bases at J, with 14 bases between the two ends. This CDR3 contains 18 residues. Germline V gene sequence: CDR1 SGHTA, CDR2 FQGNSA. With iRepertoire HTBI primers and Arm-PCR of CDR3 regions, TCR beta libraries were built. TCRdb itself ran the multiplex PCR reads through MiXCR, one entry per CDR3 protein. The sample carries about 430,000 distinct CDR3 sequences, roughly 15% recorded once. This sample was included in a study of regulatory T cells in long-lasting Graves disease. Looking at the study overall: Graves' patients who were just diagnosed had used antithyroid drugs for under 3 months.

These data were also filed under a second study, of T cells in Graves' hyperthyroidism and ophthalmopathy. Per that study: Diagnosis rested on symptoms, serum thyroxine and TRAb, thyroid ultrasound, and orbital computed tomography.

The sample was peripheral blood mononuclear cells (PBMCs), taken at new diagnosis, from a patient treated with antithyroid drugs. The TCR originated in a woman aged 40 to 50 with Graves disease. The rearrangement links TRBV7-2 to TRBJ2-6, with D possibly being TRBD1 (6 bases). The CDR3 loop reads CASSLFGGANSGANVLTF. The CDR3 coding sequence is TGTGCCAGCAGCTTATTTGGGGGCGCAAACTCTGGGGCCAACGTCCTGACTTTC.